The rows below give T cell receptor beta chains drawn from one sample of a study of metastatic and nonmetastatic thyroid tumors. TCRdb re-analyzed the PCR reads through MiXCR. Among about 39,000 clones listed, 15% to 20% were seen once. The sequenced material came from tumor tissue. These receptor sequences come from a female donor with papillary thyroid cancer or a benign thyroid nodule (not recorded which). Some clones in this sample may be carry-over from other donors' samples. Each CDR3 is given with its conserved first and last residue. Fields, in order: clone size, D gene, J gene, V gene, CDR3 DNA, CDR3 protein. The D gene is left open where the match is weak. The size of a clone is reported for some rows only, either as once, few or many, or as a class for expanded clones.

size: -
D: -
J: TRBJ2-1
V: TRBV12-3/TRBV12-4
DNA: TGTGCCAGCAGCCGGGGAACACCGAGCTCATACAATGAGCAGTTCTTC
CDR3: CASSRGTPSSYNEQFF

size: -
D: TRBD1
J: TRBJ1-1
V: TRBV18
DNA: TGTGCCAGCTCTCCTTCGGACAGGCCGCTTAAGGGTGAAGCTTTCTTT
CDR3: CASSPSDRPLKGEAFF

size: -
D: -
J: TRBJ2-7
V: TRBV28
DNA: TGTGCTAGCACCCTGAAGTGCTCCTACGAGCAGTACTTC
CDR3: CASTLKCSYEQYF

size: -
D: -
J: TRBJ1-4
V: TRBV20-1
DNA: TGCAGTGCCCCTAAGACCTCGACTAATGGAAAACTGTTTTTT
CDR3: CSAPKTSTNGKLFF

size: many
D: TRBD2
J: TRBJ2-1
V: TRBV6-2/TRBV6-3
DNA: TGTGCCAGCACTCCCCTCCCAAGGCTAGCGGAGCCGCAGTTCTTC
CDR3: CASTPLPRLAEPQFF

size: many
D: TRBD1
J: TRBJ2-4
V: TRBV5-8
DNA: TGTGCCAGCAGCGACCTCCGGACAGGGCTTGGAGGCATTCAGTACTTC
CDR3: CASSDLRTGLGGIQYF

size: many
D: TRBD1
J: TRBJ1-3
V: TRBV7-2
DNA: TGTGCCAGCAGCTTACGGACAGGGGGTGGAAACACCATATATTTT
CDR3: CASSLRTGGGNTIYF

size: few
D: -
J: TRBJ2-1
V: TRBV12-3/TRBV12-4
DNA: TGTGCCAGCAGTCCGGTGCAGGGTCCCTACAATGAGCAGTTCTTC
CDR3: CASSPVQGPYNEQFF

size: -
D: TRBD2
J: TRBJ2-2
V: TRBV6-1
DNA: TGTGCCAGCAGTCGGACTAGCGGGGGCCACGGGGAGCTGTTTTTT
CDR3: CASSRTSGGHGELFF

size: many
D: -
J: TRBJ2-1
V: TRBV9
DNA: TGTGCCAGCAGCGCTTCGGGGGATTCCGCCGGGGAGCAGTTCTTC
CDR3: CASSASGDSAGEQFF

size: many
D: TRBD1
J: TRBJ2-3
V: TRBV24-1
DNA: TGTGCCACCAGCCGACAGGGGGCTGGAGATACGCAGTATTTT
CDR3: CATSRQGAGDTQYF

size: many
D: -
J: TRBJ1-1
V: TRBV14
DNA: TGTGCCAGCAGCCCGGTGGGGGACACTGAAGCTTTCTTT
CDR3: CASSPVGDTEAFF

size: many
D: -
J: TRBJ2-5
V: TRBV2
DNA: TGTGCCAGCAGTGAACTGAAAGAGACCCAGTACTTC
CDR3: CASSELKETQYF

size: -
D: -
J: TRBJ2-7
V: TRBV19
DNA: TGTGCCAGTAGTAACACAGACAGGCTCTACGAGCAGTACTTC
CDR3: CASSNTDRLYEQYF

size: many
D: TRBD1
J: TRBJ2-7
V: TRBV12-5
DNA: TGTGCTAGTGCCCTTGAGGGGGCCGAGCAGTACTTC
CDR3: CASALEGAEQYF

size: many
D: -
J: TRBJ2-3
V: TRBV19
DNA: TGTGCCAGTAGTACAGGATTTCGCACAGATACGCAGTATTTT
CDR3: CASSTGFRTDTQYF

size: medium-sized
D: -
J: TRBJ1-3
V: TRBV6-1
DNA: TGTGCCACCCAGAGGGGGGCAGGGGGAAACACCATATATTTT
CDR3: CATQRGAGGNTIYF

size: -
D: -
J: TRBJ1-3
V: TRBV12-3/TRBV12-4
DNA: TGTGCCAGCAGTTATTCCGGAAACACCATATATTTT
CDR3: CASSYSGNTIYF

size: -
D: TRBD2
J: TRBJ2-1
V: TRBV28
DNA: TGTGCCAGAAGTTTCCCACTAGCGGGAGTCACCTACAATGAGAAGTTCTTC
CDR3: CARSFPLAGVTYNEKFF

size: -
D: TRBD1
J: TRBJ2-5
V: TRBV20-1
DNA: TGCAGTGCAGGACAGGGGACACAAGAGACCCAGTACTTC
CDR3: CSAGQGTQETQYF

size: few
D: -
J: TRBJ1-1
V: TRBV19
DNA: TGTGCCAGTAGTATACCAGTGGAAGGGGGGACTGAAGCTTTCTTT
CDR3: CASSIPVEGGTEAFF

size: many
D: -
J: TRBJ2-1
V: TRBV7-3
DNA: TGTGCCAGCAGCTCGTGGACAGTGGGTGAGCAGTTCTTC
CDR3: CASSSWTVGEQFF

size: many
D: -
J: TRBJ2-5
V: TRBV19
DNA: TGTGCCAGTAGTAGAGGGACCTCCCTCCAAGAGACCCAGTACTTC
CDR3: CASSRGTSLQETQYF

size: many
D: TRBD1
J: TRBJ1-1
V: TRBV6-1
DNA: TGTGCCAGCAGCCGGGACAGGGGGCCGAACACTGAAGCTTTCTTT
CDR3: CASSRDRGPNTEAFF

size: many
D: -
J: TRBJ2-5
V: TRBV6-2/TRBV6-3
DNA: TGTGCCAGCAGCGACACCCTCATCGGTGAGACCCAGTACTTC
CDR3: CASSDTLIGETQYF

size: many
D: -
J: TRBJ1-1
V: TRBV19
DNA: TGTGCCAGTAGTATTAGCAGGGACACTGAAGCTTTCTTT
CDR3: CASSISRDTEAFF

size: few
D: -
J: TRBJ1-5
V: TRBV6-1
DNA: TGTGCCAGCAGACCAGGTACCCTTAGCAATCAGCCCCAGCATTTT
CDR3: CASRPGTLSNQPQHF

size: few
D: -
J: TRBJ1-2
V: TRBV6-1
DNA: TGTGCCAGCAGGGAGAACAGGGATGGCTATTGCTACACCTTC
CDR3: CASRENRDGYCYTF

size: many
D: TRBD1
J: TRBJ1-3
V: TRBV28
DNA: TGTGCCAGCAGTCCAGGGGGCTCTGGAAACACCATATATTTT
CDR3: CASSPGGSGNTIYF

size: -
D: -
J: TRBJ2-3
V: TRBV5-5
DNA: TGTGCCAGCAGCTTGGACAGGGCTGCGGCAGATACGCAGTATTTT
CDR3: CASSLDRAAADTQYF

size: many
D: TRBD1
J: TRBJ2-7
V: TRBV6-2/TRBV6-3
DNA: TGTGCCAGCAGCCTTAGACAGGGCAGTTCCTTCGAGCAGTACTTC
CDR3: CASSLRQGSSFEQYF

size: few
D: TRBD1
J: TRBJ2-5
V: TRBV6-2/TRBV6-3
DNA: TGTACCAGCAGCGGTACTACAGGGGGGAGAGAGACCCAGTACTTC
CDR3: CTSSGTTGGRETQYF

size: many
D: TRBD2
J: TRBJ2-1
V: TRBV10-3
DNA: TGTGCCATCGCCCAGCGGGGTCTCAATGAGCAGTTCTTC
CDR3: CAIAQRGLNEQFF

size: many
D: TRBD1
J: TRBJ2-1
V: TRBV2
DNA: TGTGCCAGCAGTGTCCGGGACAGGTTCACTTTCTACAATGAGCAGTTCTTC
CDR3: CASSVRDRFTFYNEQFF

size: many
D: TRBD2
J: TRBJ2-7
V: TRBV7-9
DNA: TGTGCCAGCAGCTTGAGGGGAGGGGAGAGACAGTACTTC
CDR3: CASSLRGGERQYF

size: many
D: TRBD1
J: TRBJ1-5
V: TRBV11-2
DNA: TGTGCCAGCAGCTTAGTTTCACAGGGGGTGGCGGATAGCAATCAGCCCCAGCATTTT
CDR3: CASSLVSQGVADSNQPQHF

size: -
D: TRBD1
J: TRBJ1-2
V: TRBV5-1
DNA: TGCGCCAGCAGCTTGATGCCAGGGGGCGTGGGCTATGGCTACACCTTC
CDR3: CASSLMPGGVGYGYTF

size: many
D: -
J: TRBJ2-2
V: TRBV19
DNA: TGTGCCAGTAGCCAGGGGTCCTACACCGGGGAGCTGTTTTTT
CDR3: CASSQGSYTGELFF

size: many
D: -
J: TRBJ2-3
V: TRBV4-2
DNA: TGTGCCAGCAGCCAACCAGCGCAACTCACAGATACGCAGTATTTT
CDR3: CASSQPAQLTDTQYF

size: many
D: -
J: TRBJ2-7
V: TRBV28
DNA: TGTGCCAGCAACTTTCCGGGGGCCTACGAGCAGTACTTC
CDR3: CASNFPGAYEQYF

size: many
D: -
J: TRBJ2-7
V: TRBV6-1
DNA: TGTGCCAGCAGTGAAGTCGGACGTTGGGAGCAGTACTTC
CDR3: CASSEVGRWEQYF

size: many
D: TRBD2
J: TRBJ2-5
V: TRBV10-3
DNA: TGTGCCATCAAGGGCGGGGGGAAAGAGACCCAGTACTTC
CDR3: CAIKGGGKETQYF

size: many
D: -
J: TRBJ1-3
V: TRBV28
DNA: TGTGCCAGCAGTACAAAGGGAAACACCATATATTTT
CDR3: CASSTKGNTIYF

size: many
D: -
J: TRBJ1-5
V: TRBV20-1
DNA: TGCAGTGCGAAGACAGATTATAGCAATCAGCCCCAGCATTTT
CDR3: CSAKTDYSNQPQHF

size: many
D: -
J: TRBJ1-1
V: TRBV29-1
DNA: TGCAGCGGGGGACTAATCATGAACACTGAAGCTTTCTTT
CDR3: CSGGLIMNTEAFF

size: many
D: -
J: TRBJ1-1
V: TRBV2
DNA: TGTGCCAGCGGTGATCCGCTGAACACTGAAGCTTTCTTT
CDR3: CASGDPLNTEAFF

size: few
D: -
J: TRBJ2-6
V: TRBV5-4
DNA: TGTGCCAGCAGCTTGGGGGTCGGGATCTCTGGGGCCAACGTCCTGACTTTC
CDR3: CASSLGVGISGANVLTF

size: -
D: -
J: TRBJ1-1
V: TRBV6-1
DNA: TGTGCCAGCAGCAGGGATGGCAATGAAGCTTTCTTT
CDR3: CASSRDGNEAFF

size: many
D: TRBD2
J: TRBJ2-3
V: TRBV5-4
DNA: TGTGCCAGCAGCATACTAGCGGGAGGCCGATTTACGCAGTATTTT
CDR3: CASSILAGGRFTQYF

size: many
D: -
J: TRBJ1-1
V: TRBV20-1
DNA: TGCAGTGCTACTCCCCGGGGCACTGAAGCTTTCTTT
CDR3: CSATPRGTEAFF

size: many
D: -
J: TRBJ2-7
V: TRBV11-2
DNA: TGTGCCAGCAGCCGACGCGGGACTCAATCAGAGCAGTACTTC
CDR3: CASSRRGTQSEQYF

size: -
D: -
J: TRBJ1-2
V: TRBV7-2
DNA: TGTGCCAGCAGCTCTGCAGTTCACTATGGCTACACCTTC
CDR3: CASSSAVHYGYTF

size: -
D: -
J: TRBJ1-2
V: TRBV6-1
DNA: TGTACAAGCAGTGACCTCGGGATGCCCGAGACATATGGCTACACCTTC
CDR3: CTSSDLGMPETYGYTF

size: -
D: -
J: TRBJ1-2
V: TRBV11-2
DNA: TGTGCCAGCAGCTTAGATCCGGGACTGCTCTATGGCTACACCTTC
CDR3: CASSLDPGLLYGYTF

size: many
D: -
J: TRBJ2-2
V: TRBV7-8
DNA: TGTGCCAGCAGCTTGACCCCAGGGGACACCGGGGAGCTGTTTTTT
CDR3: CASSLTPGDTGELFF

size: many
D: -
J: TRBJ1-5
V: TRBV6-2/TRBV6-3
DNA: TGTGCCAGCAGTTATTTCGGGGCCCAGCATTTT
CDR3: CASSYFGAQHF

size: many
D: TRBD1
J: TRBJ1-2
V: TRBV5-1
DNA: TGCGCCAGCAGTACGGGACAGGGGGCTCGAGGCTACACCTTC
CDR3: CASSTGQGARGYTF